The 21 T cell receptor beta chains reported below all come from one sample, sequenced in a study of blood T cell repertoires in COVID-19. This table comes from immunoSEQ multiplex PCR, and its TCRdb copy is limited to in-frame clones, with some not included. The sample holds under 45,000 clones, around four fifths seen once. Sample: peripheral blood. These receptors originate from a woman of 80 years or more with active or convalescent COVID-19.

This clone appeared a few times. Other DNA sequences of this sample code for an identical CDR3. The chain links TRBV5-1 to TRBJ1-2; 7 positions agree with TRBD1. V was pared by 0 bases and J by 7 bases, with 0 bases of the junction left unmatched. CDR3 length: 12 amino acids. Germline loops: CDR1 SGHRS, CDR2 YFSETQ. The CDR3 DNA sequence: TGCGCCAGCAGCTTGGCAGGGGGTGGCTACACCTTC. This sequence encodes CASSLAGGGYTF.

J is TRBJ1-5 and V is TRBV18; 8 nucleotides match TRBD1. J was trimmed by 2 bases and V by 8 bases; bases with no gene match: 8. This CDR3 has 15 residues. Germline values: CDR1 KGHSH, CDR2 LQKENI. The DNA of the CDR3 is TGTGCCAGCCACGGACAGGGCGGGGGCAATCAGCCCCAGCATTTT. The encoded protein is CASHGQGGGNQPQHF.

V gene TRBV28 combines with J gene TRBJ2-7; 9 nucleotides agree with TRBD1. The germline CDR1 and CDR2 sequences are MDHEN and SYDVKM. The CDR3 length is 14 residues. V shed 4 bases and J 3 bases; nucleotides not matched to a gene: 4. CDR3 protein: CASSSGQGSYEQYF. The CDR3 DNA sequence: TGTGCCAGCAGTTCGGGACAGGGTAGCTACGAGCAGTACTTC.

This chain connects TRBV30 to TRBJ1-2; no reliable D call. Germline V gene data show CDR1 as GTSNPN and CDR2 as SVGIG (reference sequence). The CDR3 is 12 residues long. The CDR3 region is CAWSTANYGYTF. DNA for the CDR3: TGTGCGTGGTCCACAGCTAACTATGGCTACACCTTC.

The chain couples TRBV9 to TRBJ2-2, with 9 bases fitting TRBD1. The germline gives CDR1 SGDLS, CDR2 YYNGEE. This CDR3 contains 17 residues. V lost 4 bases, J lost 3 bases, and 10 bases stayed unmatched. The CDR3 reads CASSPRVGQGDTGELFF. The CDR3 coding sequence is TGTGCCAGCAGCCCTCGGGTGGGACAGGGCGACACCGGGGAGCTGTTTTTT.

This chain connects TRBV10-2 to TRBJ2-7; unclear D gene. Germline loops: CDR1 WSHSY, CDR2 SAAADI. The CDR3 runs 12 residues. V was pared by 4 bases and J by 1 base, with 5 bases between. DNA for the CDR3: TGCGCCAGCAGTGCTACGTCCTACGAGCAGTACTTC. Translated, it gives CASSATSYEQYF.

The chain employs TRBV6-5 and TRBJ1-2; D is perhaps TRBD1 (6 bases). Between the trimmed V and J ends, which lost 7 bases and 1 base, there was a span of 16 bases. Germline V gives CDR1 MNHEY, CDR2 SVGAGI. The CDR3 loop spans 15 amino acids. CDR3 sequence reads: CASNPWGGINYGYTF. CDR3 in DNA: TGTGCCAGCAATCCTTGGGGGGGCATTAACTATGGCTACACCTTC.

This CDR3 reads CASKGHGQNYNEQFF. Written as DNA, the CDR3 is TGTGCCAGCAAGGGTCACGGACAGAACTACAATGAGCAGTTCTTC. V is TRBV6-5 and J is TRBJ2-1, with D perhaps TRBD1 (6 bases). Per germline, CDR1 MNHEY and CDR2 SVGAGI. Trimming removed 7 bases at V and 3 bases at J, with 16 bases between. The CDR3 length is 15 residues.

This chain uses TRBV7-2 with TRBJ1-1; TRBD1 is a possible D gene (5 bases). Germline V lookup: CDR1 SGHTA, CDR2 FQGNSA. This CDR3 has 13 amino acids. V was trimmed by 2 bases and J by 1 base, leaving 5 bases between them. The CDR3 nucleotides read TGTGCCAGCAGCTTAACAGGGAACACTGAAGCTTTCTTT. This encodes CASSLTGNTEAFF.

This chain connects TRBV7-2 to TRBJ2-7; 8 bases agree with TRBD2. The CDR3 loop spans 15 amino acids. Germline CDR1 reads SGHTA; CDR2 reads FQGNSA. The V gene end was trimmed by 5 bases and the J gene end by 0 bases; junction bases not matched to a gene: 6. DNA for the CDR3: TGTGCCAGCAGCGAGAACAGCGGGAGCTCCTACGAGCAGTACTTC. This encodes CASSENSGSSYEQYF.

V is TRBV3-1 (or the pseudogene TRBV3-2) and J is TRBJ2-2; 10 bases fit TRBD1. The CDR3 covers 19 residues. The junction had 10 bases not matched to a gene; V was cut back by 0 bases and J by 3 bases. Germline V gene sequence: CDR1 LGHDT, CDR2 YNNKEL (reference sequence). CDR3 nucleotide sequence: TGTGCCAGCAGCCAAGAAGTTTTCCGACAGGGGGCTGACACCGGGGAGCTGTTTTTT. Translation: CASSQEVFRQGADTGELFF.

V and J are TRBV2 and TRBJ1-5; 7 bases fit TRBD1. Germline loops: CDR1 SNHLY, CDR2 FYNNEI. Trimming removed 10 bases from V and 0 bases from J; junction bases left unmatched: 6. The CDR3 runs to 14 residues. The CDR3 loop reads CATRDSLSNQPQHF. The CDR3 nucleotides are TGTGCCACCAGGGACAGTCTTAGCAATCAGCCCCAGCATTTT. Supplemented by reference TRBV2 and TRBJ1-5, the full variable domain reads EPEVTQTPSHQVTQMGQEVILRCVPISNHLYFYWYRQILGQKVEFLVSFYNNEISEKSEIFDDQFSVERPDGSNFTLKIRSTKLEDSAMYFCATRDSLSNQPQHFGDGTRLSIL.

The V gene is TRBV7-2, the J gene TRBJ2-3; TRBD2 is a possible D gene (5 bases). V was trimmed by 5 bases and J by 2 bases, leaving 14 bases between them. The CDR3 is made up of 15 amino acids. The germline CDR1 and CDR2 sequences are SGHTA and FQGNSA. The CDR3: CASSPQRSITDTQYF. In DNA, the CDR3 is TGTGCCAGCAGCCCTCAGCGGAGCATCACAGATACGCAGTATTTT.

The rearrangement links TRBV7-8 to TRBJ1-2, with 8 bases that match TRBD1. V shed 5 bases, J shed 3 bases, and the junction held 5 bases outside the gene matches. Germline-derived CDR1 and CDR2 are SGHVS and FQNEAQ. The CDR3 contains 14 residues. The CDR3 nucleotides read TGTGCCAGCAGCAGCAGACAGGGGCACTATGGCTACACCTTC. This translates into CASSSRQGHYGYTF.

This CDR3 reads CASSFSSGTSDRLGTDTQYF. For the CDR3, the DNA is TGTGCCAGCAGTTTCAGTTCTGGGACTAGCGACCGACTGGGGACAGATACGCAGTATTTT. This sequence joins TRBV28 and TRBJ2-3, with TRBD2 matching 10 bases. V lost 3 bases to trimming and J lost 3 bases; unmatched junction nucleotides: 18. Germline V gene sequence: CDR1 MDHEN, CDR2 SYDVKM. The CDR3 totals 20 residues.

J is TRBJ2-5 and V is TRBV5-4, with 11 bases identical to TRBD2. CDR1 is SGHNT, CDR2 YYREEE, per germline (reference sequence). The CDR3 length is 16 residues. J gave up 4 bases and V 1 base, and 6 bases lay outside the gene matches. The CDR3: CASSLTSGSIGETQYF. The CDR3 region has the DNA TGTGCCAGCAGCTTGACTAGCGGGAGCATAGGAGAGACCCAGTACTTC.

V usage is TRBV6-2 or TRBV6-3 and J usage is TRBJ2-7; possibly TRBD1 for D (5 bases). The CDR3 length is 16 residues. V dropped 2 bases and J dropped 0 bases, with 14 bases sitting between them. Germline V lookup: CDR1 MNHEY, CDR2 SVGEGT. CDR3 loop: CASSYALDMSSYEQYF. DNA of the CDR3: TGTGCCAGCAGTTACGCCCTGGACATGAGCTCCTACGAGCAGTACTTC.

V is TRBV6-2 or TRBV6-3 and J is TRBJ2-3; no definite D call. There are 12 residues in the CDR3. With 4 bases removed from V and 7 bases from J, the gap between germline ends came to 9 bases. Germline-derived CDR1 and CDR2 are MNHEY and SVGEGT. The CDR3 DNA sequence: TGTGCCAGCAGTTCCAGATCGTATACGCAGTATTTT. Protein sequence: CASSSRSYTQYF.

J is TRBJ2-5 and V is TRBV6-5, with 7 bases lining up with TRBD1. Germline CDR1 and CDR2: MNHEY and SVGAGI. The CDR3 runs to 16 residues. V lost 4 bases and J lost 1; bases outside the gene matches: 9. CDR3 DNA: TGTGCCAGCAGTTTACGCCCGACAGGGTCCCAAGAGACCCAGTACTTC. It yields the protein CASSLRPTGSQETQYF.

J is TRBJ2-1 and V is TRBV27, with D possibly matching TRBD2 (5 bases). The CDR3 extends over 17 amino acids. Germline values: CDR1 MNHEY, CDR2 SMNVEV (reference sequence). V lost 5 bases to trimming and J lost 2 bases, with 19 bases between them. CDR3 region: CASSKGLFSDTYNEQFF. The CDR3 DNA is TGTGCCAGCAGTAAAGGACTCTTCTCCGATACCTACAATGAGCAGTTCTTC.

The genes are TRBV28 and TRBJ2-2; no clear D gene. This CDR3 comprises 15 residues. Looked up from germline, CDR1 is MDHEN and CDR2 is SYDVKM. V was trimmed by 6 bases and J by 5 bases, leaving 16 bases between them. This chain's CDR3 is CASRPILVGTGELFF. DNA of the CDR3: TGTGCCAGCAGACCAATTTTAGTCGGGACCGGGGAGCTGTTTTTT.